This T cell receptor (beta chain) originates from a study of blood T cell repertoires in COVID-19. Looking at the study overall: Material from acute and convalescent COVID-19 was sourced from the United States, Italy and Spain. Nucleic acid was either cDNA or gDNA, and it came from T cells, B-cell-depleted T cells, or PBMCs.

V lost 0 bases and J 4 bases, leaving 15 bases between the germline ends. The V gene's germline CDR1 is MGHRA and CDR2 YSYEKL. The CDR3 extends over 16 amino acids. Original processing methods: Scientists estimated how many nucleated cells there were by amplifying reference gene primers. Sequenced by immunoSEQ multiplex PCR; TCRdb stores in-frame clones only, minus some. The DNA was the basis for D and trimming; V, J and clone size are from that table. The data show under 200,000 clones, with roughly three quarters seen just once and approximately 15% held by the top ten. V and J are TRBV4-1 and TRBJ2-5, with D possibly TRBD2 on 5 matching bases. The sequence was obtained from a man in his fifties or sixties with active or convalescent COVID-19. The sequencing sample was made of peripheral blood. This CDR3 reads CASSQDPAAGGETQYF. CDR3 bases: TGCGCCAGCAGCCAAGATCCAGCGGCAGGAGGAGAGACCCAGTACTTC.